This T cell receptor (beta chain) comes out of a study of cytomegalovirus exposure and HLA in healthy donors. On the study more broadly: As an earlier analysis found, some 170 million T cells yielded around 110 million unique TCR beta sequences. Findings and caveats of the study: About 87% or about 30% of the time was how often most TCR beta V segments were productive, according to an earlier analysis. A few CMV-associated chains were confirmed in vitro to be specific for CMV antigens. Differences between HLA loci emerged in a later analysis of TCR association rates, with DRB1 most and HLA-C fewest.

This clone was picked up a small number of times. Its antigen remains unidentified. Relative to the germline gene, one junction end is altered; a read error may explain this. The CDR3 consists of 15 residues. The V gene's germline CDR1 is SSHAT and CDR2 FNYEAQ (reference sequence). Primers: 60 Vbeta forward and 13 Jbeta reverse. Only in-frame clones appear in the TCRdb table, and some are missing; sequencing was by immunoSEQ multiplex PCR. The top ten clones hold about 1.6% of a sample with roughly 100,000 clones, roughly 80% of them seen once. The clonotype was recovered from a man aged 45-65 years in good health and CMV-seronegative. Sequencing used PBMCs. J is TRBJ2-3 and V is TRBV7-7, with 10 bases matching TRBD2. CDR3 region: CASSQSSGGIDTQYF. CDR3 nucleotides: TGTGCTAGCAGCCAGAGTAGCGGGGGGATAGATACGCAGTATTTT.